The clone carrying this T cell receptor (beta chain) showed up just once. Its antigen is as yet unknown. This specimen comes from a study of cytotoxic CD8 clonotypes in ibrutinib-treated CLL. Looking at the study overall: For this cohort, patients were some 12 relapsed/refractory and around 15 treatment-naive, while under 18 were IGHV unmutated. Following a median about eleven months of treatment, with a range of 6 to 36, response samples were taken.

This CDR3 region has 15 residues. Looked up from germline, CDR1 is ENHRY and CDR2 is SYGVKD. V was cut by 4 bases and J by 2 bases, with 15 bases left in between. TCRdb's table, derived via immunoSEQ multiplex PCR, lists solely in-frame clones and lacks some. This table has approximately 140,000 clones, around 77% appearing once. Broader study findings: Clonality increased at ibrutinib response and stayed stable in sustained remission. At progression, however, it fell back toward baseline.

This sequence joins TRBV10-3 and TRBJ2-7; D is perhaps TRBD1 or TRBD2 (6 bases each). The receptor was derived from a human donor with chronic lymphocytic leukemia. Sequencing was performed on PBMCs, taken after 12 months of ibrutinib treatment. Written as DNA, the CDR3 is TGTGCCATCAGTGGCTGGACGAGGGGGGCCTACGAGCAGTACTTC. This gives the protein CAISGWTRGAYEQYF.